This is a list of T cell receptor beta chains from one sample in a study of vaccination and CD4 T cells after COVID-19. These TCRs' antigens remain unknown. TCRdb used MiXCR to reprocess the PCR reads, holding one entry per CDR3 protein. Among approximately 18,000 distinct CDR3 sequences listed, 50% to 65% were seen once. The sequencing input was CD4+ T cells from blood, cultured in vitro. These receptors all stem from a human donor who had recovered from COVID-19. Each CDR3 is given with its conserved first and last residue. The D gene is left open where the match is weak. Clone size, where shown, is once, few, many, or a class for clones that have expanded.

D	J	size	V	DNA	CDR3
TRBD1	TRBJ1-2	.	TRBV5-5	TGTGCCAGCAGCTTGTCTTGGGCGGGACAGGGGGTCGATGGCTACACCTTC	CASSLSWAGQGVDGYTF
.	TRBJ2-7	.	TRBV7-2	TGTGCCAGCAGCGCGGGACAAAAGATCTACGAGCAGTACTTC	CASSAGQKIYEQYF
.	TRBJ1-5	medium-sized	TRBV14	TGTGCCAGCAGCCAATGGGGGATCAATCAGCCCCAGCATTTT	CASSQWGINQPQHF
.	TRBJ1-2	few	TRBV6-1	TGTGCCACCCGTAGGGGCTATGGCTACACCTTC	CATRRGYGYTF
.	TRBJ1-6	few	TRBV20-1	TGCAGTGCTAGACGGGGGGAGAATTCACCCCTCCACTTT	CSARRGENSPLHF
.	TRBJ2-4	.	TRBV24-1	TGTGCCACCCCCAAAGGGGGGACCAAAAACATTCAGTACTTC	CATPKGGTKNIQYF
TRBD2	TRBJ2-1	once	TRBV4-1	TGCGCCAGCAGCCAAGAGGGAGGGCTAGCGGGTCCTAATGAGCAGTTCTTC	CASSQEGGLAGPNEQFF
TRBD1	TRBJ1-2	few	TRBV30	TGTGCCTCAGCTCCGACAGGGGGCTATGGCTACACCTTC	CASAPTGGYGYTF
TRBD2	TRBJ2-3	.	TRBV20-1	TGCAGTGCCAACCAGCCCGGACTAGCGGGGGTCACAGATACGCAGTATTTT	CSANQPGLAGVTDTQYF
.	TRBJ1-2	.	TRBV5-1	TGCGCCAGCAGCCCCGGGGGGGACTATGGCTACACCTTC	CASSPGGDYGYTF
TRBD2	TRBJ2-7	.	TRBV7-2	TGTGCCAGCACCCCTGGGGCGGGAGAACTCTACGAGCAGTACTTC	CASTPGAGELYEQYF
TRBD2	TRBJ2-1	.	TRBV20-1	TGCAGTCCCACTAGCGGGATTGGGGGGCAGTTCTTC	CSPTSGIGGQFF
TRBD1	TRBJ2-3	once	TRBV5-1	TGCGCCAGCAGCCCGGGACAGGGAGCAGATACGCAGTATTTT	CASSPGQGADTQYF